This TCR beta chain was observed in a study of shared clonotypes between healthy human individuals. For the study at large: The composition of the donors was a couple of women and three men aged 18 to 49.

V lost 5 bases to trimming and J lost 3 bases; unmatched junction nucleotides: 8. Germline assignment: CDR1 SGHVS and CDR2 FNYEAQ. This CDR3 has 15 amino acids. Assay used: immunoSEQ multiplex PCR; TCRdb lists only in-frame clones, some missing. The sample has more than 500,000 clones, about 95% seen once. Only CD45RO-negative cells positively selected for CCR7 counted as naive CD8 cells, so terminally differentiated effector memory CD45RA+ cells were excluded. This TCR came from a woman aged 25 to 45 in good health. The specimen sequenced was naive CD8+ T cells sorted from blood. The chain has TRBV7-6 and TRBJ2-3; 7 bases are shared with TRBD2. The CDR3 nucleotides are TGTGCCAGCAGCCGAACTAGCGATGTTACAGATACGCAGTATTTT. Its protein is CASSRTSDVTDTQYF.